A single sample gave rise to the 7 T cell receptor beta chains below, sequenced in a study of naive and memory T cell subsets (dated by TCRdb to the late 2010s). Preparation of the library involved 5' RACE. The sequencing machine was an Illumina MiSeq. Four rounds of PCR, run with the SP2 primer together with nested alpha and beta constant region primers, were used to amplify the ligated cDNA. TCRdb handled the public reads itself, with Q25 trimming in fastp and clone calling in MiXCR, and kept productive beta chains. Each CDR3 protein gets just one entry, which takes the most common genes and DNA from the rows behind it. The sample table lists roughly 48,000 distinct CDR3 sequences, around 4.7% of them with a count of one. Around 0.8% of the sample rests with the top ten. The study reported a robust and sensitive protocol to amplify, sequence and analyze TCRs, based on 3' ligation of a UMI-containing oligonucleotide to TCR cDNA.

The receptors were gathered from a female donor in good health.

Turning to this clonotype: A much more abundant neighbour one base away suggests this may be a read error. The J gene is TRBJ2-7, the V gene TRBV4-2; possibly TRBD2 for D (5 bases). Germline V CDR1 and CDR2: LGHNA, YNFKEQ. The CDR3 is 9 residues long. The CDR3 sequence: CASSQVSGF. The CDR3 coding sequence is TGTGCCAGCAGCCAAGTCAGCGGCTTC.

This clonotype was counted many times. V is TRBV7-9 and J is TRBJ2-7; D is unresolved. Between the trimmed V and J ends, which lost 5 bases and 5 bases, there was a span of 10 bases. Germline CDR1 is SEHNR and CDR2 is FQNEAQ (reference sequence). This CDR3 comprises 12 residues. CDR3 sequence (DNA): TGTGCCAGCAGCCGCCAAGTTGACGAGCAGTACTTC. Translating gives CASSRQVDEQYF.

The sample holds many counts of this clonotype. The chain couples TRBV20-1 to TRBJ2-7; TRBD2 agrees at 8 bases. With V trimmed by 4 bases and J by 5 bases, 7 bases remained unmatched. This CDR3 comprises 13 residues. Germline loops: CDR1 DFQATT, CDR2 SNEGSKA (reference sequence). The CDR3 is CSAMSGRAHEQYF. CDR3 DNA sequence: TGCAGTGCTATGTCCGGGAGGGCCCACGAGCAGTACTTC.

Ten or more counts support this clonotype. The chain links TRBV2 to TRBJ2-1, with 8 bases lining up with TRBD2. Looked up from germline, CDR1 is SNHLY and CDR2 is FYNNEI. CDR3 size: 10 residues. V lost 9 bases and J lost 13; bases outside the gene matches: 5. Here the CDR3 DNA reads TGTGCCAGACGGGAGGGTAGTCAGTTCTTC. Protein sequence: CARREGSQFF.

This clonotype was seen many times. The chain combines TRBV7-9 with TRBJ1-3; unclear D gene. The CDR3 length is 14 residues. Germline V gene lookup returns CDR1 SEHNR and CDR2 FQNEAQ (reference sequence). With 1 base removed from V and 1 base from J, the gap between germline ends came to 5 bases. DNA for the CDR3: TGTGCCAGCAGCTTAGGAGGGTCTGGAAACACCATATATTTT. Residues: CASSLGGSGNTIYF. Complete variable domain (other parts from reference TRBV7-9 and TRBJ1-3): DTGVSQNPRHKITKRGQNVTFRCDPISEHNRLYWYRQTLGQGPEFLTYFQNEAQLEKSRLLSDRFSAERPKGSFSTLEIQRTEQGDSAMYLCASSLGGSGNTIYFGEGSWLTVV.

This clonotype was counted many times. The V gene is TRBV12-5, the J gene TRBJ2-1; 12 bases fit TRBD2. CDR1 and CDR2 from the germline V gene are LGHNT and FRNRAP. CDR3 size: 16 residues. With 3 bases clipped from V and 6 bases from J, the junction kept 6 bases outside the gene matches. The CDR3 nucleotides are TGTGCTAGTGGTTTCGACAGACTAGCGGGAGCCAATGAGCAGTTCTTC. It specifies CASGFDRLAGANEQFF.

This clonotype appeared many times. Written as DNA, the CDR3 is TGTGCCAGCAGTTACGGGACTAGCATCCCTGCCGAGCAGTACTTC. Its protein is CASSYGTSIPAEQYF. V is TRBV6-6 and J is TRBJ2-7; 9 nucleotides match TRBD2. In germline, CDR1 is MNHNY, CDR2 SVGAGI (reference sequence). V lost 2 bases and J lost 6; bases outside the gene matches: 8. The CDR3 covers 15 residues.